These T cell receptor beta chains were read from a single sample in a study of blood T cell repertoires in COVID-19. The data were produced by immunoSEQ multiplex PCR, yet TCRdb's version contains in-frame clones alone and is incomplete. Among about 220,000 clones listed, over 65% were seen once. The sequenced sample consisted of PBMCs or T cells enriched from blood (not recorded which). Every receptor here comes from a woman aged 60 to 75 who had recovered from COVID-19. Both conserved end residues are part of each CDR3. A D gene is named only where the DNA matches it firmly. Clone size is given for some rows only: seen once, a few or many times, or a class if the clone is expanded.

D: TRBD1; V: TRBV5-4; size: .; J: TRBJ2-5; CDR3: CASSWSRWGTGEKETQYF; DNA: TGTGCCAGCAGCTGGTCGAGATGGGGGACAGGAGAGAAAGAGACCCAGTACTTC
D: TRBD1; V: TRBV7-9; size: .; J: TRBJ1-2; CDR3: CASSSGTEIYGYTF; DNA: TGTGCCAGCAGCTCCGGGACAGAGATATATGGCTACACCTTC
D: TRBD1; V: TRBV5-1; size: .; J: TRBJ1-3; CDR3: CASSLAGTGKNSGNTIYF; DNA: TGCGCCAGCAGCTTGGCCGGGACAGGGAAAAACTCTGGAAACACCATATATTTT
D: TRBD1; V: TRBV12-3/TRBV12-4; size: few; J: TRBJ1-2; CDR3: CASSLSQGGGYTF; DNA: TGTGCCAGCAGTTTGAGCCAGGGGGGTGGCTACACCTTC
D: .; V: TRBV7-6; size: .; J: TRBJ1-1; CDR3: CASSLTGNTEAFF; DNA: TGTGCCAGCAGCTTGACAGGGAACACTGAAGCTTTCTTT
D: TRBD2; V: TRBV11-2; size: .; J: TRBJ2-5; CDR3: CASRAGTSAETQYF; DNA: TGTGCCAGCAGGGCCGGGACTAGCGCAGAGACCCAGTACTTC
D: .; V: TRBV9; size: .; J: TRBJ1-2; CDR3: CASSVAGYYGYTF; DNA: TGTGCCAGCAGCGTAGCAGGGTACTATGGCTACACCTTC
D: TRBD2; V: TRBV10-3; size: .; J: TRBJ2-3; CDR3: CAISTRGGPVDTQYF; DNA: TGTGCCATCAGTACCCGGGGGGGCCCGGTAGATACGCAGTATTTT
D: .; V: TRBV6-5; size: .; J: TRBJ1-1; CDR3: CASSYSRVKNTEAFF; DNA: TGTGCCAGCAGTTACTCCAGGGTTAAGAACACTGAAGCTTTCTTT
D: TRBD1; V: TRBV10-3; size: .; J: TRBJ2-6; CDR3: CAISAAGGGSGANVLTF; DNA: TGTGCCATCAGTGCGGCAGGGGGCGGATCTGGGGCCAACGTCCTGACTTTC
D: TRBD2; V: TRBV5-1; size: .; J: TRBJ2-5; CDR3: CASSSRTSGVQETQYF; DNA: TGCGCCAGCAGCTCGCGGACTAGCGGGGTCCAAGAGACCCAGTACTTC
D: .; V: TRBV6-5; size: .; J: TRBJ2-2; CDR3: CASWAYPGTGELFF; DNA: TGTGCCAGTTGGGCGTACCCCGGCACCGGGGAGCTGTTTTTT
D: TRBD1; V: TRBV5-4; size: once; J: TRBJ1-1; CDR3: CASSLPRQGGRNTEAFF; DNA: TGTGCCAGCAGCTTACCTCGACAGGGAGGTAGAAACACTGAAGCTTTCTTT
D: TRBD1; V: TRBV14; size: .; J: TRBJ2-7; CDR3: CASSRTGVIHEQYF; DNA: TGTGCCAGCAGTCGGACAGGGGTTATCCACGAGCAGTACTTC
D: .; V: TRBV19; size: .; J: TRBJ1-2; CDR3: CASGGANYGYTF; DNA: TGTGCCAGCGGAGGAGCTAACTATGGCTACACCTTC
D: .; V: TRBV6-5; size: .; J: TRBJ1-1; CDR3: CASKTGEMNTEAFF; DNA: TGTGCCAGCAAGACAGGAGAAATGAACACTGAAGCTTTCTTT
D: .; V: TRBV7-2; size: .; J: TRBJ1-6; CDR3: CASSQLTGTGNSPLHF; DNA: TGTGCCAGCAGCCAACTGACAGGAACGGGGAATTCACCCCTCCACTTT
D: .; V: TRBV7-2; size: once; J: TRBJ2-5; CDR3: CASSYSWQETQYF; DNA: TGTGCCAGCAGCTATAGCTGGCAAGAGACCCAGTACTTC
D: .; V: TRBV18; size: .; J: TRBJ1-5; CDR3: CASSNGQDSNQPQHF; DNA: TGTGCCAGCTCCAATGGGCAGGATAGCAATCAGCCCCAGCATTTT
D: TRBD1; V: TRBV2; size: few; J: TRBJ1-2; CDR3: CASRTGVTGYTF; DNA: TGTGCCAGCAGGACAGGGGTGACCGGCTACACCTTC
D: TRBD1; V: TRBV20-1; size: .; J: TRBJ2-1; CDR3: CSASSQGADNEQFF; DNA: TGCAGTGCTAGTAGTCAGGGGGCGGATAATGAGCAGTTCTTC
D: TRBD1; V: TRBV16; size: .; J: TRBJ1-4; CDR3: CASSHRTGRDEKLFF; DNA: TGTGCCAGCAGCCATCGGACAGGGAGAGATGAAAAACTGTTTTTT
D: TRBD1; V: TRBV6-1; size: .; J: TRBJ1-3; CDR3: CASSEGTGVARGGTIYF; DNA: TGTGCCAGCAGTGAAGGGACAGGAGTCGCCCGCGGAGGCACCATATATTTT
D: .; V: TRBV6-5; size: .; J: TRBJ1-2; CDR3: CASSTGNGYTF; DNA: TGTGCCAGCAGTACAGGGAATGGCTACACCTTC
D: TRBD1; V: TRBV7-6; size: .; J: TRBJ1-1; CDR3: CASRFGQDSTEAFF; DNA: TGTGCCAGCAGGTTCGGACAGGATAGCACTGAAGCTTTCTTT
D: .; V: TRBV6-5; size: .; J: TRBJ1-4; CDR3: CASSYSRSRDEKLFF; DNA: TGTGCCAGCAGTTACTCGAGGAGCAGGGATGAAAAACTGTTTTTT
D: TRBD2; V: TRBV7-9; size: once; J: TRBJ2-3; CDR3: CASSLTGGSTDTQYF; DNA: TGTGCCAGCAGCTTGACGGGAGGATCCACAGATACGCAGTATTTT
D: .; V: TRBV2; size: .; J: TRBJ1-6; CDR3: CASSELGGSPLHF; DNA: TGTGCCAGCAGTGAGTTGGGGGGTTCACCCCTCCACTTT
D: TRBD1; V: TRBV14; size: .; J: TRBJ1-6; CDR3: CASSQDIGQGTNSPLHF; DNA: TGTGCCAGCAGCCAAGATATTGGACAGGGCACGAATTCACCCCTCCACTTT
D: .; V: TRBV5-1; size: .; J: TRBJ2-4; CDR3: CASSLAGEYAKNIQYF; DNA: TGCGCCAGCAGCTTGGCAGGGGAGTACGCCAAAAACATTCAGTACTTC
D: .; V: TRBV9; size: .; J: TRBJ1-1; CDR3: CASSPRPNTEAFF; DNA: TGTGCCAGCAGCCCGCGGCCGAACACTGAAGCTTTCTTT
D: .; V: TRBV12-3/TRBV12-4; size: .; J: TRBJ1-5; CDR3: CASSPGTSQPQHF; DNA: TGTGCCAGCAGTCCGGGCACTAGTCAGCCCCAGCATTTT